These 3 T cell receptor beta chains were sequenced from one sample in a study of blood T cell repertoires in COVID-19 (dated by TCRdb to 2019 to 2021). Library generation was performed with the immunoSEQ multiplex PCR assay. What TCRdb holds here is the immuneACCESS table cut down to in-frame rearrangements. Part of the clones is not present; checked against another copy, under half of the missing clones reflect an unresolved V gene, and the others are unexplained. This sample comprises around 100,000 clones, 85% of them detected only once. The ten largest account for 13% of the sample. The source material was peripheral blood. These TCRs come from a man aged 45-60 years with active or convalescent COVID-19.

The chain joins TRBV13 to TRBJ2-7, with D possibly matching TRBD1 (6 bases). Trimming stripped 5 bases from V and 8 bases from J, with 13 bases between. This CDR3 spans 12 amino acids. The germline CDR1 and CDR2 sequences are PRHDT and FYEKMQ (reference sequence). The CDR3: CASSPNRDKQYF. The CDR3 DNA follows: TGTGCCAGCAGCCCGAACAGGGACAAGCAGTACTTC.

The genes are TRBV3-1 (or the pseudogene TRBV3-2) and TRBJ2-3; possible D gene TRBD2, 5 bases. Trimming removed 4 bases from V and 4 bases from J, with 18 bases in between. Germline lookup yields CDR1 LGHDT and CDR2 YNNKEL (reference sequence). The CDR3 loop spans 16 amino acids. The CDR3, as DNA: TGTGCCAGCAGCCCTTATGAGCGGTATGGGGCAGATACGCAGTATTTT. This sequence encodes CASSPYERYGADTQYF.

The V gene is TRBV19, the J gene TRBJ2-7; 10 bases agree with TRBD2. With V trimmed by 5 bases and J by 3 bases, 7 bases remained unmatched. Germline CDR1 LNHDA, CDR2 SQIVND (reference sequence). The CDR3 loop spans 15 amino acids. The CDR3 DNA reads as TGTGCCAGTAGTCGAGGACTAGCGGAATTCTACGAGCAGTACTTC. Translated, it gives CASSRGLAEFYEQYF.